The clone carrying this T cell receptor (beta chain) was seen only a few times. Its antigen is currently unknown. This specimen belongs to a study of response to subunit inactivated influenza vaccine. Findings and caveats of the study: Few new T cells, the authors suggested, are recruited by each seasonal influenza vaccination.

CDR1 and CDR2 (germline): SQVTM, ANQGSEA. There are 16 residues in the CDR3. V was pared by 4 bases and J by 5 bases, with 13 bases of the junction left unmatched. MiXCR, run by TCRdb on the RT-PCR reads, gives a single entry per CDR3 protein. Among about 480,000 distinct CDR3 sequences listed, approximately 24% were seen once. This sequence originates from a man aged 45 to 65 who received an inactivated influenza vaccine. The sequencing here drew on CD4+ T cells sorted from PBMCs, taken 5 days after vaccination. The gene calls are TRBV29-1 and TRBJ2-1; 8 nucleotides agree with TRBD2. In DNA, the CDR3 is TGCAGCGTTGCCCTTATTCCGGGACTAGAAAACAATGAGCAGTTCTTC. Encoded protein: CSVALIPGLENNEQFF.